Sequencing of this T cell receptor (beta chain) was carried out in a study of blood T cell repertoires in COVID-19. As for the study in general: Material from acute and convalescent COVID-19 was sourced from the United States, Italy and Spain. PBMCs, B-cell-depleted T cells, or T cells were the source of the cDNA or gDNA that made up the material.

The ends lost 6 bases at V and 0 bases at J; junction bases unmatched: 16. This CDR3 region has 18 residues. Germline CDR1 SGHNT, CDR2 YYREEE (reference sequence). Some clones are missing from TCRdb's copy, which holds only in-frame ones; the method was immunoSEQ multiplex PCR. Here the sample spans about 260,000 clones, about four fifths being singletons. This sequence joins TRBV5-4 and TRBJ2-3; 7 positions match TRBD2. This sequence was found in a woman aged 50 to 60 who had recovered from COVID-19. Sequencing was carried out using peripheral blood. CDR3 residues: CASTIGRAGAASTDTQYF. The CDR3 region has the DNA TGTGCCAGCACCATCGGCCGTGCGGGAGCGGCGAGCACAGATACGCAGTATTTT. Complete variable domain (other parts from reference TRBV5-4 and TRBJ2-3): ETGVTQSPTHLIKTRGQQVTLRCSSQSGHNTVSWYQQALGQGPQFIFQYYREEENGRGNFPPRFSGLQFPNYSSELNVNALELDDSALYLCASTIGRAGAASTDTQYFGPGTRLTVL.